This TCR beta chain is from a study of blood T cell repertoires in COVID-19. Generated by immunoSEQ multiplex PCR, the TCRdb table keeps only in-frame clones and is missing some. The sample has more than 100,000 clones, 84% seen once. This receptor was identified in a man in his 60s with acute or convalescent COVID-19. Sequenced sample: peripheral blood.

The CDR3 spells CASSPLNLARGGGYTF. In DNA form, the CDR3 reads TGTGCCAGCTCACCCCTAAATCTTGCCAGGGGCGGTGGCTACACCTTC. V usage is TRBV18 and J usage is TRBJ1-2; maybe TRBD1 (6 bases). The CDR3 totals 16 residues. Trimming removed 3 bases at V and 7 bases at J, with 21 bases between. From germline, CDR1 is KGHSH and CDR2 LQKENI.